This T cell receptor beta chain was retrieved from a study of blood T cell repertoires in COVID-19. Assay used: immunoSEQ multiplex PCR; TCRdb lists only in-frame clones, some missing. Seen here are around 150,000 clones, about 87% observed once, and the top ten hold around 2.3%. CDR1 is SGHAT, CDR2 FQNNGV, per germline. V was pared by 4 bases and J by 9 bases, with 16 bases between. The CDR3 is 14 amino acids. The chain couples TRBV11-2 to TRBJ1-5; the D gene is possibly TRBD1 (5 bases). Sequenced sample: peripheral blood. The TCR sequence derives from a man aged 45-60 years with active COVID-19. The CDR3 DNA follows: TGTGCCAGCAGCTCCGACCGGGTGGGGCGGCCCCAGCATTTT. This codes for CASSSDRVGRPQHF. The full variable domain, with the rest looked up from reference TRBV11-2 and TRBJ1-5, is EAGVAQSPRYKIIEKRQSVAFWCNPISGHATLYWYQQILGQGPKLLIQFQNNGVVDDSQLPKDRFSAERLKGVDSTLKIQPAKLEDSAVYLCASSSDRVGRPQHFGDGTRLSIL.